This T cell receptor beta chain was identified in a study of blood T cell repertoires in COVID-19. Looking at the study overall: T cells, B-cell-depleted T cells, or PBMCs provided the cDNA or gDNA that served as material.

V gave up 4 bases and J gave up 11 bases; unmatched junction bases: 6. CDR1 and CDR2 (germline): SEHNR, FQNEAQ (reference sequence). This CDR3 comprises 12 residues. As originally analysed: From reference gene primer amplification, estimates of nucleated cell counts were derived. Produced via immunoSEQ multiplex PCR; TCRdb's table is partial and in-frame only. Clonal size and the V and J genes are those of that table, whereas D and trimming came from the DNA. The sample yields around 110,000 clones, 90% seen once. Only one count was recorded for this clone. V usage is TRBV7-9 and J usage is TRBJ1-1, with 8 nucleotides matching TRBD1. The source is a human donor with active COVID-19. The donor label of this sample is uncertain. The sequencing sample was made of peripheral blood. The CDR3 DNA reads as TGTGCCAGCAGCTCCCCGGGACAGGAGGCTTTCTTT. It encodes CASSSPGQEAFF.